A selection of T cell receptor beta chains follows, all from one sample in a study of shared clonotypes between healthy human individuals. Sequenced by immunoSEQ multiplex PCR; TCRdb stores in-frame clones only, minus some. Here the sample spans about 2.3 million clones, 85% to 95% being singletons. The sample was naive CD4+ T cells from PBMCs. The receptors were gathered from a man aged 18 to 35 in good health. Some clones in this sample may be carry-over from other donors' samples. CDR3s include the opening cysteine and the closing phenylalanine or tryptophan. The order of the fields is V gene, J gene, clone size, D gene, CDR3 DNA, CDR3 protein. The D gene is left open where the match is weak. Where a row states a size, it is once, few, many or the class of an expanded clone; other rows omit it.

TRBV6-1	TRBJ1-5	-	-	TGTGCCAGCAGTGAGGGGGGTAGGAGTCAGCCCCAGCATTTT	CASSEGGRSQPQHF
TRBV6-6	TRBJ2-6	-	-	TGTGCCAGCAGTTATGGGGAGTCTGGGGCCAACGTCCTGACTTTC	CASSYGESGANVLTF
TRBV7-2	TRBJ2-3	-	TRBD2	TGTGCCAGCCTGCGGGGGTACACAGATACGCAGTATTTT	CASLRGYTDTQYF
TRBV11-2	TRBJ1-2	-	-	TGTGCCAGCAGCCCCGACAGGAACTATGGCTACACCTTC	CASSPDRNYGYTF
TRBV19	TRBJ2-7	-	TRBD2	TGTGCCAGTAGTCAGAGCGGGATGACCTACGAGCAGTACTTC	CASSQSGMTYEQYF
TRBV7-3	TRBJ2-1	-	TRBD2	TGTGCCAGCAGCCTTAGCGGGAGGGAGTACAATGAGCAGTTCTTC	CASSLSGREYNEQFF
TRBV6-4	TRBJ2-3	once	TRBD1	TGTGCCAGCACCGAAGGGACAGGGTTCAGCAGCACAGATACGCAGTATTTT	CASTEGTGFSSTDTQYF
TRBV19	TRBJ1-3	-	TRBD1	TGTGCCAGTAGTGCGACAGGGACGACCCTTGGAAACACCATATATTTT	CASSATGTTLGNTIYF
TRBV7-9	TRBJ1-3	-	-	TGTGCCAGCAGCTTTGCGCAGGGAGACACCATATATTTT	CASSFAQGDTIYF
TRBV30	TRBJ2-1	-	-	TGTGCCTGGAGCCATCAAGGCGATGAGCAGTTCTTC	CAWSHQGDEQFF
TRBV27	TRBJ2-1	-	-	TGTGCCAGCAGTTCGGTTGACGGCGATGAGCAGTTCTTC	CASSSVDGDEQFF
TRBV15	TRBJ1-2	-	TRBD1	TGTGCCACCAGCACGCGGGGGACAGGGGGCAACTATGGCTACACCTTC	CATSTRGTGGNYGYTF
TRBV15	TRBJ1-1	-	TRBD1	TGTGCCACCAGCAGAGATGGACAGGCCAACACTGAAGCTTTCTTT	CATSRDGQANTEAFF
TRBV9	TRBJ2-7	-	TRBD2	TGTGCCAGCAGCAAGGGACTAGCGGGGGACTACGAGCAGTACTTC	CASSKGLAGDYEQYF